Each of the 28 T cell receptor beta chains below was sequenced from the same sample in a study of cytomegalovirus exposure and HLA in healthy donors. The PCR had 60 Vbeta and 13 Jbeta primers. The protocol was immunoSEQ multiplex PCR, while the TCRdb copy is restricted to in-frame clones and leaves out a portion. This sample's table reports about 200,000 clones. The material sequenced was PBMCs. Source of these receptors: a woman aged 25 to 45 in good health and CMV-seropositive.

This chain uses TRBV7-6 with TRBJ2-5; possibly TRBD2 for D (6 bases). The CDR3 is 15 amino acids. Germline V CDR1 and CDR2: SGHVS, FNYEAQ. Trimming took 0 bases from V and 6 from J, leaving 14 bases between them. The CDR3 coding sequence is TGTGCCAGCAGCTTAGCGGGGGGTCTCGTTCAGACCCAGTACTTC. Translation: CASSLAGGLVQTQYF.

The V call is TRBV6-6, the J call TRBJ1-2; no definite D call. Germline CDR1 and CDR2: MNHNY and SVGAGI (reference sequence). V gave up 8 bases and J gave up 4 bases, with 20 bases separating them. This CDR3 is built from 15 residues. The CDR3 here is CASLYVSRRGYGYTF. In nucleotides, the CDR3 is TGTGCCAGCCTCTATGTGAGTCGGCGAGGCTATGGCTACACCTTC.

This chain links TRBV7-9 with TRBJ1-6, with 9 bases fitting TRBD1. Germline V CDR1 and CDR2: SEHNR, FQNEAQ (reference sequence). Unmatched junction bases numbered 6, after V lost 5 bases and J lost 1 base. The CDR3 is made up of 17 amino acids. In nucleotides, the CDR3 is TGTGCCAGCAGCCTCTGGACAGGGGCGTCCTATAATTCACCCCTCCACTTT. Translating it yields CASSLWTGASYNSPLHF.

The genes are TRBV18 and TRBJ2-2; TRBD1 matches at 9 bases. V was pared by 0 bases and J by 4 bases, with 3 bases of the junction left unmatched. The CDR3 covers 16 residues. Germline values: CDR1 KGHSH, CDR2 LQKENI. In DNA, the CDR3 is TGTGCCAGCTCACCACCCACAGGGGGCGGCACCGGGGAGCTGTTTTTT. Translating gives CASSPPTGGGTGELFF. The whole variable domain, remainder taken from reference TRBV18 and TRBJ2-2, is NAGVMQNPRHLVRRRGQEARLRCSPMKGHSHVYWYRQLPEEGLKFMVYLQKENIIDESGMPKERFSAEFPKEGPSILRIQQVVRGDSAAYFCASSPPTGGGTGELFFGEGSRLTVL.

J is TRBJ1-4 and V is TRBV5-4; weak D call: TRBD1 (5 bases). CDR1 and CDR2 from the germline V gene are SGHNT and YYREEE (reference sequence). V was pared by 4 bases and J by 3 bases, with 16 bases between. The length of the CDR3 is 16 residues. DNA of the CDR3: TGTGCCAGCAGCCTCGACAGCTGGAGTTCTAATGAAAAACTGTTTTTT. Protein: CASSLDSWSSNEKLFF.

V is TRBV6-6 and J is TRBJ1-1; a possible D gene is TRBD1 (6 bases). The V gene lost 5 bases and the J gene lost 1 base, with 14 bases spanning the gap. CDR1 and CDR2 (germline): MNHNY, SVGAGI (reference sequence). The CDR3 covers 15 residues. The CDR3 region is CASSRTGSGNTEAFF. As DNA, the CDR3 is TGTGCCAGCAGTCGCACAGGGAGCGGGAACACTGAAGCTTTCTTT.

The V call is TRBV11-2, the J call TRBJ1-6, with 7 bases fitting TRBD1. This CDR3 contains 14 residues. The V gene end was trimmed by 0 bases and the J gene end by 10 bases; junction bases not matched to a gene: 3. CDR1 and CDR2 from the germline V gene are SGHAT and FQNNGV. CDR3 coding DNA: TGTGCCAGCAGCTTAGAGACAGGGTGGTCACCCCTCCACTTT. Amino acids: CASSLETGWSPLHF.

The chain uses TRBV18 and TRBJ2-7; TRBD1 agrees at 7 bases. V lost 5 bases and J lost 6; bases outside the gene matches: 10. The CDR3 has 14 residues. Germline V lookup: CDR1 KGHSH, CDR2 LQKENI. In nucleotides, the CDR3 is TGTGCCAGCTCAGGATTCGACAGGGCTGGCGAGCAGTACTTC. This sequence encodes CASSGFDRAGEQYF.

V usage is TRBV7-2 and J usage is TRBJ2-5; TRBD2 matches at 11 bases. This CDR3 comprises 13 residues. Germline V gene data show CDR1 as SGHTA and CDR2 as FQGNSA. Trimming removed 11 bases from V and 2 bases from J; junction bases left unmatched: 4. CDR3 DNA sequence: TGTGCCGACACTAGCGGGGGACAAGAGACCCAGTACTTC. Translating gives CADTSGGQETQYF.

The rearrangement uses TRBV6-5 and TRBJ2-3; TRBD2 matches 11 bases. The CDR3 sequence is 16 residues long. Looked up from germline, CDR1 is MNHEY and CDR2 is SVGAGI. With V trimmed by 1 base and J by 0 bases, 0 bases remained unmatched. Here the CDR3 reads CASSYWTSGSTDTQYF. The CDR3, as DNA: TGTGCCAGCAGTTACTGGACTAGCGGGAGCACAGATACGCAGTATTTT.

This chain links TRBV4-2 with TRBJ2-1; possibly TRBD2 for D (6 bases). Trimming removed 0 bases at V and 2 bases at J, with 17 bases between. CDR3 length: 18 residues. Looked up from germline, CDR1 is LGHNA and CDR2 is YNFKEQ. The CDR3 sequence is CASSQDLTLAPTYNEQFF. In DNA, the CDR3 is TGTGCCAGCAGCCAAGATCTGACCCTAGCGCCCACCTACAATGAGCAGTTCTTC.

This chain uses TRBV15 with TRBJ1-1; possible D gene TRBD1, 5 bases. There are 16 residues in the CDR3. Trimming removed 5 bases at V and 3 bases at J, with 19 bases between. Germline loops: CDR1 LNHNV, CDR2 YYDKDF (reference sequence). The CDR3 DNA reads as TGTGCCACCAGCCTACTGGGGCCCCTCGTCGACACTGAAGCTTTCTTT. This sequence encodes CATSLLGPLVDTEAFF.

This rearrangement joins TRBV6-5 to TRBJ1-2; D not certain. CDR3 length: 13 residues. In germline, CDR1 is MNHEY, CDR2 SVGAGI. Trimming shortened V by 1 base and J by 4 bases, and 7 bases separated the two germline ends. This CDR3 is CASSYWAAYGYTF. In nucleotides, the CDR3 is TGTGCCAGCAGTTACTGGGCAGCCTATGGCTACACCTTC.

The CDR3 DNA reads TGTGCCAGCAGTGTTGACAGGGGAACTGAAGCTTTCTTT. Translated: CASSVDRGTEAFF. This chain links TRBV9 with TRBJ1-1; 8 nucleotides match TRBD1. The J segment lost 5 bases and the V segment lost 5 bases, leaving 5 bases of the junction unmatched. The CDR3 totals 13 residues. Germline loops: CDR1 SGDLS, CDR2 YYNGEE. The full variable domain, its missing parts supplied by reference TRBV9 and TRBJ1-1, is DSGVTQTPKHLITATGQRVTLRCSPRSGDLSVYWYQQSLDQGLQFLIQYYNGEERAKGNILERFSAQQFPDLHSELNLSSLELGDSALYFCASSVDRGTEAFFGQGTRLTVV.

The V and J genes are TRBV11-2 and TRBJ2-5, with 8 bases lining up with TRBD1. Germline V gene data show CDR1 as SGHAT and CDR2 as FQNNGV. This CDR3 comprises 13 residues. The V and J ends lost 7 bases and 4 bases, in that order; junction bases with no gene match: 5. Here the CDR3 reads CASTRGHGETQYF. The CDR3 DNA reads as TGTGCCAGCACCAGGGGGCATGGAGAGACCCAGTACTTC.

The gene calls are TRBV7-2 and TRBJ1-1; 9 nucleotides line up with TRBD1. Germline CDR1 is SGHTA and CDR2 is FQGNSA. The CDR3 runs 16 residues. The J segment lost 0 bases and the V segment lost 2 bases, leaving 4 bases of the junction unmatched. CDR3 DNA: TGTGCCAGCAGCTTACTGACAGGGGGTTTGAACACTGAAGCTTTCTTT. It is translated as CASSLLTGGLNTEAFF.

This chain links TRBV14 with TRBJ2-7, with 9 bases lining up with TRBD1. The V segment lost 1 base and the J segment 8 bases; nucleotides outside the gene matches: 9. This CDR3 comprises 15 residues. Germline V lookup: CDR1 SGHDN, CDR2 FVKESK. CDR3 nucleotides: TGTGCCAGCAGCCAAGGGACAGGGGACCCAATGAAGCAGTACTTC. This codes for CASSQGTGDPMKQYF.

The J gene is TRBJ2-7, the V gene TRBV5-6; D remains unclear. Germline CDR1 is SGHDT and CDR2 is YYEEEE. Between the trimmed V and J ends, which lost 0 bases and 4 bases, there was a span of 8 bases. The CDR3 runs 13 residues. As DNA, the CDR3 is TGTGCCAGCAGCTTGGGACTTCTTTACGAGCAGTACTTC. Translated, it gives CASSLGLLYEQYF.

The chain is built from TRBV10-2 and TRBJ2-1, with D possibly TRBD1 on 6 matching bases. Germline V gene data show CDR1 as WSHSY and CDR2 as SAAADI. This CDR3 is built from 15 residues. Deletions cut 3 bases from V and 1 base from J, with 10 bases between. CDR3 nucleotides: TGCGCCAGCAGTGATCAGGGGCGATCCTACAATGAGCAGTTCTTC. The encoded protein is CASSDQGRSYNEQFF.

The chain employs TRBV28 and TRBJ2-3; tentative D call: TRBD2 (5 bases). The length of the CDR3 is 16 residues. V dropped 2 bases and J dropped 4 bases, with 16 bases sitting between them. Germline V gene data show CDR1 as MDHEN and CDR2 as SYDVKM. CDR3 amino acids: CASSLGHLSSADTQYF. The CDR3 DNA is TGTGCCAGCAGTTTAGGTCACCTCAGTAGCGCAGATACGCAGTATTTT.

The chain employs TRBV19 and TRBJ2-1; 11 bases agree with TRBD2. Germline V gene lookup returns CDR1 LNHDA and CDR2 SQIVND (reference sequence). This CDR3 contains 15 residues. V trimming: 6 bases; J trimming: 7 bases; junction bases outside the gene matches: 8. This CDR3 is CASSTGTSGLNEQFF. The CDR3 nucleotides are TGTGCCAGTAGCACCGGGACTAGCGGTTTGAATGAGCAGTTCTTC.

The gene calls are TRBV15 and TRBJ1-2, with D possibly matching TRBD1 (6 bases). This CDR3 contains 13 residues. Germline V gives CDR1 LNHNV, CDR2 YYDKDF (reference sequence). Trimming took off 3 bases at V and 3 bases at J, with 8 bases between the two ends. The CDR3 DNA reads TGTGCCACCAGCAGGCAGGGGCACTATGGCTACACCTTC. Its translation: CATSRQGHYGYTF.

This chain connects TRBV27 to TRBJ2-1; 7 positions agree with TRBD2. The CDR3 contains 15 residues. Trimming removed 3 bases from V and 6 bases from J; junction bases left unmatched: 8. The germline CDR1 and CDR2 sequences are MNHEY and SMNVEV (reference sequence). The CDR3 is CASSFQRGVLNEQFF. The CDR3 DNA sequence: TGTGCCAGCAGTTTCCAGCGGGGTGTTCTCAATGAGCAGTTCTTC.

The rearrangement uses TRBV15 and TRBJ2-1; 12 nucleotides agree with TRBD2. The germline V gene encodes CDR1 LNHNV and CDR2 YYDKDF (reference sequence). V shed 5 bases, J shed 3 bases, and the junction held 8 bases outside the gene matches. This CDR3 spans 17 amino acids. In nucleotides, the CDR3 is TGTGCCACCAGCTTCAGTATGGGACTAGCGGGCTACAATGAGCAGTTCTTC. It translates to CATSFSMGLAGYNEQFF.

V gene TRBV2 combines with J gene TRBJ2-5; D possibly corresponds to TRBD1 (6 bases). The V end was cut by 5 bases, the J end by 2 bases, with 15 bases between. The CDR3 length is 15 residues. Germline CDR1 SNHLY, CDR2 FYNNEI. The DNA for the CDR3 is TGTGCCAGCAGTTCCGCCGGGACAAGACAAGAGACCCAGTACTTC. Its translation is CASSSAGTRQETQYF.

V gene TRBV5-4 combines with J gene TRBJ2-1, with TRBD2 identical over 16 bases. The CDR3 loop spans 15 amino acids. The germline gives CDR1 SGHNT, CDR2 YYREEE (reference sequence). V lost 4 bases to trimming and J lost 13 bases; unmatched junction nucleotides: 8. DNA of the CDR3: TGTGCCAGCAGCCAAACCGGGACTAGCGGGGGGGTACAGTTCTTC. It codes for CASSQTGTSGGVQFF. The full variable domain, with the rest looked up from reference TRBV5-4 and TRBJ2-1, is ETGVTQSPTHLIKTRGQQVTLRCSSQSGHNTVSWYQQALGQGPQFIFQYYREEENGRGNFPPRFSGLQFPNYSSELNVNALELDDSALYLCASSQTGTSGGVQFFGPGTRLTVL.

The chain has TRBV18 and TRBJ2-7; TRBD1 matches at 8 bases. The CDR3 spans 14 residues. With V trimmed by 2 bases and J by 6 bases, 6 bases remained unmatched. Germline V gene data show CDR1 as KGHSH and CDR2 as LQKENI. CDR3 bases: TGTGCCAGCTCACCAACAACAGGGGGAAGCGAGCAGTACTTC. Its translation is CASSPTTGGSEQYF.

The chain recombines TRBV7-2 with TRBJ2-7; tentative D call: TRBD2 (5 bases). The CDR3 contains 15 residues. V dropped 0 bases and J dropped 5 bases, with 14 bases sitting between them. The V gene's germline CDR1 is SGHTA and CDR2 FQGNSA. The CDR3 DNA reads TGTGCCAGCAGCTTAGCGGCCCTAGCTCAGGACGAGCAGTACTTC. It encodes CASSLAALAQDEQYF. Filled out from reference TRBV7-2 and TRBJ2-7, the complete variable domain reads GAGVSQSPSNKVTEKGKDVELRCDPISGHTALYWYRQSLGQGLEFLIYFQGNSAPDKSGLPSDRFSAERTGGSVSTLTIQRTQQEDSAVYLCASSLAALAQDEQYFGPGTRLTVT.